Reported below is one T cell receptor beta chain. The CDR3 spans 15 residues. J lost 7 bases, V lost 4 bases, and 10 bases had no gene match. Germline loops: CDR1 SGHNT, CDR2 YYREEE (reference sequence). This sample is drawn from a study of blood T cell repertoires in COVID-19. TCRdb's copy holds only in-frame clones and misses some; the assay was immunoSEQ multiplex PCR. The repertoire includes 100,000 to 150,000 clones, over 75% of them detected once, and about 11% sits in the top ten. The chain joins TRBV5-4 to TRBJ2-7; 11 bases line up with TRBD1. Sequenced sample: peripheral blood. The receptor was isolated from a man aged 60-69 years with acute or convalescent COVID-19. CDR3 loop: CASSPGQGAAGEQYF. In DNA, the CDR3 is TGTGCCAGCAGCCCCGGACAGGGGGCGGCGGGAGAGCAGTACTTC.